The 2 T cell receptor beta chains in this list originate from one sample, sequenced in a study of OX40 agonist ivuxolimab in advanced cancers. The repertoire was sequenced with immunoSEQ multiplex PCR; TCRdb's copy has only in-frame clones and lacks some. Of about 100,000 clones listed, 70% to 90% are singletons. This material consisted of CD4+ or CD8+ T cells sorted from blood, taken in a trial of the OX40 agonist ivuxolimab. The receptors come from an adult with an advanced solid tumor such as melanoma, head and neck, liver or kidney cancer.

This clone occurred once. Here the CDR3 reads CSVAQTGRAYGYTF. CDR3 in DNA: TGCAGCGTTGCTCAGACAGGAAGGGCCTATGGCTACACCTTC. The V and J genes are TRBV29-1 and TRBJ1-2, with D possibly matching TRBD1 (6 bases). The CDR3 runs 14 residues. Germline CDR1 and CDR2: SQVTM and ANQGSEA. V was shortened by 4 bases and J by 4 bases, with 16 bases between the two germline ends. The full variable domain, its missing parts supplied by reference TRBV29-1 and TRBJ1-2, is SAVISQKPSRDICQRGTSLTIQCQVDSQVTMMFWYRQQPGQSLTLIATANQGSEATYESGFVIDKFPISRPNLTFSTLTVSNMSPEDSSIYLCSVAQTGRAYGYTFGSGTRLTVV.

The chain has TRBV7-6 and TRBJ1-3, with TRBD1 identical over 7 bases. Per the germline V gene, CDR1 is SGHVS and CDR2 is FNYEAQ. This CDR3 has 14 amino acids. V shed 5 bases and J 2 bases; nucleotides not matched to a gene: 3. The CDR3 loop reads CASSPGTAGNTIYF. CDR3 DNA sequence: TGTGCCAGCAGCCCGGGGACAGCTGGAAACACCATATATTTT.